These 21 T cell receptor beta chains originate from one sample sequenced in a study of OX40 agonist ivuxolimab in advanced cancers. Repertoires were generated with immunoSEQ multiplex PCR, while TCRdb's copy carries only in-frame clones and drops some. The sample has fewer than 70,000 clones; about 86% are singletons. The source was CD4+ or CD8+ T cells sorted from blood, collected in a trial of the OX40 agonist ivuxolimab. All receptors come from an adult with an advanced solid tumor such as melanoma, head and neck, liver or kidney cancer.

The chain links TRBV28 to TRBJ1-4, with a possible D match to TRBD1 (6 bases). Germline values: CDR1 MDHEN, CDR2 SYDVKM. Trimming pared 6 bases from V and 2 bases from J, leaving 13 bases between. The CDR3 runs to 15 residues. The CDR3 region is CASRHGGRTNEKLFF. CDR3 DNA sequence: TGTGCCAGCAGGCATGGGGGGCGGACTAATGAAAAACTGTTTTTT.

The V and J genes are TRBV27 and TRBJ2-5; D may match TRBD1 or TRBD2 (6 bases each). V gave up 5 bases and J gave up 2 bases, with 21 bases separating them. The CDR3 length is 17 residues. CDR1 and CDR2 from the germline V gene are MNHEY and SMNVEV (reference sequence). The CDR3 region is CASSLYYSTGRQETQYF. As DNA, the CDR3 is TGTGCCAGCAGTCTTTACTACTCTACAGGGAGGCAAGAGACCCAGTACTTC.

This sequence joins TRBV11-2 and TRBJ1-5; D is perhaps TRBD1 (5 bases). This CDR3 has 15 residues. CDR1 and CDR2 from the germline V gene are SGHAT and FQNNGV. The V end lost 2 bases, the J end lost 7 bases, and 15 bases lay between the germline ends. This CDR3 reads CASSLLPGRVQPQHF. The CDR3, as DNA: TGTGCCAGCAGCTTACTGCCGGGCAGGGTACAGCCCCAGCATTTT.

This chain links TRBV5-1 with TRBJ2-2; perhaps TRBD1 as D (5 bases). V was clipped by 5 bases and J by 0 bases, with 14 bases between them. This CDR3 comprises 16 residues. CDR1 is SGHRS and CDR2 is YFSETQ in the germline V gene. CDR3 sequence (DNA): TGCGCCAGCAGAAAAGACAGTACCGCGAACACCGGGGAGCTGTTTTTT. It is translated as CASRKDSTANTGELFF. The full variable domain, rest sourced from reference TRBV5-1 and TRBJ2-2, is KAGVTQTPRYLIKTRGQQVTLSCSPISGHRSVSWYQQTPGQGLQFLFEYFSETQRNKGNFPGRFSGRQFSNSRSEMNVSTLELGDSALYLCASRKDSTANTGELFFGEGSRLTVL.

The chain has TRBV5-4 and TRBJ2-2, with 10 bases lining up with TRBD2. J gave up 1 base and V 0 bases, and 0 bases lay outside the gene matches. This CDR3 spans 16 amino acids. Germline V gene sequence: CDR1 SGHNT, CDR2 YYREEE (reference sequence). The CDR3 sequence: CASSLASGRNTGELFF. The CDR3 region has the DNA TGTGCCAGCAGCTTGGCTAGCGGGAGGAACACCGGGGAGCTGTTTTTT.

The CDR3 spells CASSSGQTPHQPQHF. In DNA form, the CDR3 reads TGTGCCAGCAGCTCCGGACAGACTCCTCATCAGCCCCAGCATTTT. The rearrangement joins TRBV7-9 to TRBJ1-5, with D maybe TRBD1 (6 bases). Germline V lookup: CDR1 SEHNR, CDR2 FQNEAQ (reference sequence). This CDR3 is built from 15 residues. Trimming stripped 4 bases from V and 5 bases from J, with 15 bases between.

J is TRBJ2-7 and V is TRBV6-1, with D maybe TRBD1 (6 bases). Germline loops: CDR1 MNHNS, CDR2 SASEGT. Trimming stripped 2 bases from V and 1 base from J, with 15 bases between. CDR3 length: 16 amino acids. The CDR3 reads CASSETRQVGSYEQYF. DNA for the CDR3: TGTGCCAGCAGTGAAACCCGACAGGTTGGGTCCTACGAGCAGTACTTC.

This clone was counted a single time. The chain has TRBV28 and TRBJ2-3; unclear D gene. V lost 6 bases and J 2 bases, leaving 18 bases between the germline ends. CDR3 length equals 16 residues. The germline V gene encodes CDR1 MDHEN and CDR2 SYDVKM. The CDR3 DNA sequence: TGTGCCAGCAGCCTCTCGTCAAGGTGGGCCACAGATACGCAGTATTTT. It is translated as CASSLSSRWATDTQYF.

The chain joins TRBV7-2 to TRBJ2-7, with D possibly TRBD1 on 5 matching bases. This CDR3 region has 15 residues. CDR1 is SGHTA, CDR2 FQGNSA, per germline. Trimming left V 5 bases short and J 4 bases short, with 18 bases between. In nucleotides, the CDR3 is TGTGCCAGCAGCGCCCAGGGCAGCCGTACTTACGAGCAGTACTTC. It yields the protein CASSAQGSRTYEQYF.

The chain couples TRBV7-8 to TRBJ2-6, with 9 nucleotides matching TRBD1. V gave up 4 bases and J gave up 3 bases; unmatched junction bases: 4. This CDR3 spans 16 amino acids. Germline V CDR1 and CDR2: SGHVS, FQNEAQ. In DNA, the CDR3 is TGTGCCAGCAGCTCGACAGGGGGGGTTGGGGCCAACGTCCTGACTTTC. It encodes CASSSTGGVGANVLTF. Filled out from reference TRBV7-8 and TRBJ2-6, the complete variable domain reads GAGVSQSPRYKVAKRGQDVALRCDPISGHVSLFWYQQALGQGPEFLTYFQNEAQLDKSGLPSDRFFAERPEGSVSTLKIQRTQQEDSAVYLCASSSTGGVGANVLTFGAGSRLTVL.

The chain has TRBV5-1 and TRBJ2-7, with D hard to call. The V end was cut by 5 bases, the J end by 3 bases, with 12 bases between. This CDR3 has 13 amino acids. Germline V gene data show CDR1 as SGHRS and CDR2 as YFSETQ. CDR3 amino acids: CASSVAAIYEQYF. The CDR3 region has the DNA TGCGCCAGCAGTGTGGCAGCGATCTACGAGCAGTACTTC.

The chain recombines TRBV6-6 with TRBJ2-5; the D is unclear. With 6 bases removed from V and 4 bases from J, the gap between germline ends came to 9 bases. The CDR3 contains 12 residues. Germline CDR1 and CDR2: MNHNY and SVGAGI (reference sequence). The CDR3 reads CASSYPGETQYF. The CDR3 coding sequence is TGTGCCAGCAGCTACCCCGGAGAGACCCAGTACTTC.

This clone was counted a few times. The chain recombines TRBV7-6 with TRBJ2-2, with TRBD1 as a possible D gene (6 bases). Germline assignment: CDR1 SGHVS and CDR2 FNYEAQ. The CDR3 spans 15 residues. V lost 5 bases to trimming and J lost 8 bases, with 18 bases between them. CDR3 in DNA: TGTGCCAGCAGCGCAAGCCAACAGGGCGGAGGGGAGCTGTTTTTT. This translates into CASSASQQGGGELFF.

This sequence joins TRBV30 and TRBJ1-1; 9 bases fit TRBD1. The CDR3 has 18 residues. Germline V gives CDR1 GTSNPN, CDR2 SVGIG (reference sequence). V trimming: 0 bases; J trimming: 0 bases; junction bases outside the gene matches: 11. The CDR3 spells CAWSVLLWTGAMNTEAFF. The CDR3 DNA sequence: TGTGCCTGGAGTGTACTCCTGTGGACAGGGGCCATGAACACTGAAGCTTTCTTT.

This clone is a singleton in its sample. This sequence joins TRBV6-5 and TRBJ2-1, with TRBD2 identical over 8 bases. This CDR3 is 15 amino acids long. In germline, CDR1 is MNHEY, CDR2 SVGAGI. V was clipped by 6 bases and J by 0 bases; unmatched bases: 4. The CDR3 region has the DNA TGTGCCAGCAGGCTAGCGGGTAACTCCTACAATGAGCAGTTCTTC. Its translation is CASRLAGNSYNEQFF.

The CDR3 loop reads CASSHSETQYF. For the CDR3, the DNA is TGTGCCAGCAGCCACTCGGAGACCCAGTACTTC. The genes are TRBV14 and TRBJ2-5; D is undetermined. Germline V gene data show CDR1 as SGHDN and CDR2 as FVKESK. Trimming took 3 bases from V and 5 from J, leaving 4 bases between them. The CDR3 spans 11 residues. The full variable domain, with the rest looked up from reference TRBV14 and TRBJ2-5, is EAGVTQFPSHSVIEKGQTVTLRCDPISGHDNLYWYRRVMGKEIKFLLHFVKESKQDESGMPNNRFLAERTGGTYSTLKVQPAELEDSGVYFCASSHSETQYFGPGTRLLVL.

Concerning this clone: The junction departs from the called germline gene at one end, perhaps through a read error. The genes are TRBV7-7 and TRBJ2-5; 10 positions match TRBD2. Germline loops: CDR1 SSHAT, CDR2 FNYEAQ (reference sequence). CDR3 length: 17 amino acids. The CDR3 sequence: CASSLAGGTPRGETQYF. CDR3 DNA: TGTGCTAGCAGCTTAGCGGGGGGAACTCCCCGGGGGGAGACCCAGTACTTC.

V usage is TRBV10-2 and J usage is TRBJ2-2; D may be TRBD2 (7 bases). Germline values: CDR1 WSHSY, CDR2 SAAADI. This CDR3 region has 13 residues. The V end lost 6 bases, the J end lost 6 bases, and 11 bases lay between the germline ends. In DNA form, the CDR3 reads TGCGCCAGCAGAGGGGGGGCCTCCGGGGAGCTGTTTTTT. It translates to CASRGGASGELFF.

J is TRBJ1-1 and V is TRBV11-2; D is unresolved. Germline values: CDR1 SGHAT, CDR2 FQNNGV. There are 12 residues in the CDR3. V lost 3 bases and J 0 bases, leaving 2 bases between the germline ends. This CDR3 is CASSFVNTEAFF. The CDR3 nucleotides are TGTGCCAGCAGCTTTGTGAACACTGAAGCTTTCTTT.

The V call is TRBV6-5, the J call TRBJ1-4; D might be TRBD1 (6 bases). V was cut by 2 bases and J by 3 bases, with 10 bases left in between. The germline V gene encodes CDR1 MNHEY and CDR2 SVGAGI. This CDR3 spans 15 amino acids. CDR3: CASSYGGLPNEKLFF. DNA of the CDR3: TGTGCCAGCAGTTACGGGGGCCTCCCTAATGAAAAACTGTTTTTT.

This rearrangement joins TRBV29-1 to TRBJ2-5; 9 nucleotides agree with TRBD2. Germline trimming cut 4 bases from V and 1 base from J; bases unmatched to any gene: 4. The CDR3 is 14 residues long. Germline CDR1 and CDR2: SQVTM and ANQGSEA. CDR3 region: CSVGGAGGQETQYF. The DNA for the CDR3 is TGCAGCGTTGGGGGAGCGGGAGGCCAAGAGACCCAGTACTTC.